Each of the 24 T cell receptor beta chains below was sequenced from the same sample in a study of regulatory T cells in long-lasting Graves disease. CDR3-region Arm-PCR and iRepertoire HTBI primers produced the TCR beta libraries. TCRdb passed the multiplex PCR reads through MiXCR, listing each CDR3 protein once. The sample lists about 430,000 distinct CDR3 sequences; roughly 21% were seen once. Time point: persistent/refractory GD, antithyroid drugs over 5 years with positive TRAb. TCR sequences were obtained from RNA taken from PBMCs. The sequencing used peripheral blood mononuclear cells (PBMCs), collected when the disease was refractory, from a patient treated with antithyroid drugs. The receptors here all came from a female donor with Graves disease.

The gene calls are TRBV27 and TRBJ2-2; 7 nucleotides align to TRBD2. Per the germline V gene, CDR1 is MNHEY and CDR2 is SMNVEV (reference sequence). V shed 6 bases, J shed 3 bases, and the junction held 7 bases outside the gene matches. This CDR3 is built from 15 residues. The CDR3 here is CASRDPGLHTGELFF. The CDR3 nucleotides are TGTGCCAGCAGGGATCCGGGACTACACACCGGGGAGCTGTTTTTT.

There are a few counts of this clonotype. The chain's CDR3 is CSVEDGDSGANVLTF. The CDR3 DNA reads as TGCAGCGTTGAAGACGGGGACTCTGGGGCCAACGTCCTGACTTTC. This chain uses TRBV29-1 with TRBJ2-6; maybe TRBD2 (5 bases). Trimming left V 0 bases short and J 0 bases short, with 6 bases between. The CDR3 runs 15 residues. The germline gives CDR1 SQVTM, CDR2 ANQGSEA.

The chain couples TRBV14 to TRBJ2-7; TRBD2 matches 9 bases. CDR3 size: 18 residues. Trimming cost V 0 bases and J 4 bases; bases outside gene matches: 13. CDR1 and CDR2 from the germline V gene are SGHDN and FVKESK. The CDR3, as DNA: TGTGCCAGCAGCCAAGATTATTTTGTGGCTAGCGGGAAGTACGAGCAGTACTTC. Translation: CASSQDYFVASGKYEQYF.

About this clonotype itself: An end of the junction differs from the germline gene, which may be a read error. The CDR3: CASSALRSGANALTF. The CDR3 coding sequence is TGTGCCAGCAGCGCGCTTAGATCTGGGGCCAACGCCCTGACTTTC. The chain recombines TRBV7-9 with TRBJ2-6; TRBD1 is a possible D gene (5 bases). The CDR3 contains 15 residues. Germline assignment: CDR1 SEHNR and CDR2 FQNEAQ (reference sequence).

J is TRBJ1-6 and V is TRBV3-1, with D maybe TRBD1 (6 bases). Per the germline V gene, CDR1 is LGHDT and CDR2 is YNNKEL (reference sequence). This CDR3 has 15 residues. The V and J ends lost 4 bases and 4 bases respectively, with 11 bases between them. CDR3 in amino acids: CASSRRGRYNSPLHF. CDR3 nucleotide sequence: TGTGCCAGCAGCCGCAGGGGACGGTATAATTCACCCCTCCACTTT.

V and J are TRBV29-1 and TRBJ2-7; 7 bases line up with TRBD1. CDR1 is SQVTM and CDR2 is ANQGSEA in the germline V gene. After removal of 3 bases from V and 1 base from J, the junction contained 3 bases not matched to a gene. The CDR3 is 13 amino acids. Here the CDR3 DNA reads TGCAGCGTTGAGACAGGGATATCCTACGAGCAGTACTTC. Residues: CSVETGISYEQYF.

The J gene is TRBJ1-3, the V gene TRBV7-9, with D possibly TRBD1 on 5 matching bases. The CDR3 has 16 residues. Germline values: CDR1 SEHNR, CDR2 FQNEAQ (reference sequence). V gave up 5 bases and J gave up 0 bases, with 14 bases separating them. The CDR3 region has the DNA TGTGCCAGCAGCCCCCGGGACCGACTCTCTGGAAACACCATATATTTT. Amino acid sequence: CASSPRDRLSGNTIYF.

Worth noting for this clonotype: This probably arose from a read error, given a far larger clone one base away. The chain is built from TRBV11-2 and TRBJ1-1; perhaps TRBD1 as D (5 bases). Germline V CDR1 and CDR2: SGHAT, FQNNGV. V gave up 6 bases and J gave up 0 bases, with 11 bases separating them. The CDR3 sequence is 14 residues long. The CDR3 DNA reads TGTGCCAGCAGTATGGCAGGGATGAACACTGAAGCTTTCTTT. It specifies CASSMAGMNTEAFF.

This rearrangement joins TRBV4-1 to TRBJ1-5; D unclear. CDR3 length: 15 amino acids. Trimming left V 0 bases short and J 0 bases short, with 6 bases between. Germline V gene lookup returns CDR1 MGHRA and CDR2 YSYEKL. CDR3 residues: CASSQEETSNQPQHF. For the CDR3, the DNA is TGCGCCAGCAGCCAAGAAGAAACTAGCAATCAGCCCCAGCATTTT.

This clonotype was detected ten times or more. The chain couples TRBV19 to TRBJ2-7; 9 nucleotides agree with TRBD2. This CDR3 comprises 14 residues. CDR1 LNHDA and CDR2 SQIVND come from the germline V gene (reference sequence). The V and J ends lost 4 bases and 1 base, in that order; junction bases with no gene match: 2. The CDR3 is CASSNLAGSYEQYF. For the CDR3, the DNA is TGTGCCAGTAGTAACCTAGCGGGATCCTACGAGCAGTACTTC.

This clonotype was detected only a few times. V and J are TRBV3-1 and TRBJ2-5, with D perhaps TRBD1 or TRBD2 (5 bases each). The CDR3 covers 16 residues. The V and J ends lost 3 bases and 0 bases respectively, with 14 bases between them. CDR1 is LGHDT and CDR2 is YNNKEL in the germline V gene (reference sequence). CDR3 sequence (DNA): TGTGCCAGCAGCCAGGGACCCCGGACGTACCAAGAGACCCAGTACTTC. This gives the protein CASSQGPRTYQETQYF.

This clonotype was recorded many times. The rearrangement joins TRBV28 to TRBJ1-1; tentatively, D is TRBD1 (5 bases). This CDR3 is 13 amino acids long. V was pared by 6 bases and J by 5 bases, with 13 bases between. Germline values: CDR1 MDHEN, CDR2 SYDVKM. CDR3 residues: CASRLPRGTEAFF. For the CDR3, the DNA is TGTGCCAGCAGGTTACCCCGGGGGACTGAAGCTTTCTTT. Full variable domain (outside the CDR3, taken from reference TRBV28 and TRBJ1-1): DVKVTQSSRYLVKRTGEKVFLECVQDMDHENMFWYRQDPGLGLRLIYFSYDVKMKEKGDIPEGYSVSREKKERFSLILESASTNQTSMYLCASRLPRGTEAFFGQGTRLTVV.

The chain couples TRBV19 to TRBJ2-7; no reliable D call. The CDR3 totals 14 residues. Trimming pared 3 bases from V and 1 base from J, leaving 10 bases between. Per germline, CDR1 LNHDA and CDR2 SQIVND (reference sequence). This CDR3 is CASSMAHQSYEQYF. As DNA, the CDR3 is TGTGCCAGTAGTATGGCCCACCAATCCTACGAGCAGTACTTC.

This clonotype was detected a few times. The genes are TRBV19 and TRBJ1-4; D gene uncertain. Trimming removed 1 base at V and 5 bases at J, with 14 bases between. The CDR3 length is 16 residues. Germline V gene lookup returns CDR1 LNHDA and CDR2 SQIVND (reference sequence). CDR3 sequence reads: CASSIGLADVNEKLFF. The CDR3 DNA reads TGTGCCAGTAGTATAGGATTAGCGGACGTCAATGAAAAACTGTTTTTT. Supplemented by reference TRBV19 and TRBJ1-4, the full variable domain reads DGGITQSPKYLFRKEGQNVTLSCEQNLNHDAMYWYRQDPGQGLRLIYYSQIVNDFQKGDIAEGYSVSREKKESFPLTVTSAQKNPTAFYLCASSIGLADVNEKLFFGSGTQLSVL.

With regard to this clonotype: With a much larger clone just one base away, this may be a read error. In this CDR3 the conserved last residue, phenylalanine or tryptophan, is missing, so a read error is likely. This chain uses TRBV2 with TRBJ1-1, with D maybe TRBD1 (6 bases). The CDR3 length is 15 residues. The germline V gene encodes CDR1 SNHLY and CDR2 FYNNEI. The V end lost 2 bases, the J end lost 4 bases, and 14 bases lay between the germline ends. Written as DNA, the CDR3 is TGTGCCAGCAGTGAAATGGGGAAAGGGGGCACTGAAGCTTTCCTT. Its translation is CASSEMGKGGTEAFL.

In its sample, this clonotype was seen many times. The chain employs TRBV6-5 and TRBJ2-5; 10 positions agree with TRBD2. Germline V CDR1 and CDR2: MNHEY, SVGAGI. V lost 2 bases to trimming and J lost 5 bases; unmatched junction nucleotides: 8. CDR3 length: 16 residues. The CDR3 here is CASSYAASGGSETQYF. CDR3 sequence (DNA): TGTGCCAGCAGTTACGCGGCTAGCGGGGGAAGTGAGACCCAGTACTTC.

The table lists this clonotype with many counts. V usage is TRBV11-2 and J usage is TRBJ1-5; no clear D gene. Germline V CDR1 and CDR2: SGHAT, FQNNGV. The V end lost 3 bases, the J end lost 2 bases, and 5 bases lay between the germline ends. This CDR3 region has 13 residues. The CDR3 reads CASSFSGNQPQHF. CDR3 sequence (DNA): TGTGCCAGCAGCTTCTCCGGCAATCAGCCCCAGCATTTT.

This clonotype was seen ten or more times. This chain links TRBV10-3 with TRBJ2-2; TRBD1 agrees at 7 bases. Germline V lookup: CDR1 ENHRY, CDR2 SYGVKD. The CDR3 loop spans 15 amino acids. V shed 5 bases and J 1 base; nucleotides not matched to a gene: 4. The CDR3 region has the DNA TGTGCCATCAGTAGACAGGGTGGGAACACCGGGGAGCTGTTTTTT. Translation gives CAISRQGGNTGELFF.

This clonotype was counted only a few times. V usage is TRBV5-1 and J usage is TRBJ2-7, with D tentatively TRBD2 (6 bases). Germline CDR1 is SGHRS and CDR2 is YFSETQ. CDR3 size: 15 residues. Trimming removed 4 bases at V and 4 bases at J, with 18 bases between. The CDR3 bases are TGCGCCAGCAGCCACAGGTGGGAGGTTGGGTACGAGCAGTACTTC. Protein: CASSHRWEVGYEQYF.

This clonotype was picked up many times. The chain is built from TRBV6-1 and TRBJ1-6; unclear D gene. Per the germline V gene, CDR1 is MNHNS and CDR2 is SASEGT. Between the trimmed V and J ends, which lost 3 bases and 7 bases, there was a span of 7 bases. This CDR3 is 13 amino acids long. As DNA, the CDR3 is TGTGCCAGCAGTGATGGGTGGAATTCACCCCTCCACTTT. Its translation is CASSDGWNSPLHF.

In its sample, this clonotype was seen many times. The chain couples TRBV2 to TRBJ1-4; TRBD1 matches at 8 bases. With V trimmed by 3 bases and J by 0 bases, 6 bases remained unmatched. Germline values: CDR1 SNHLY, CDR2 FYNNEI. This CDR3 comprises 17 residues. CDR3 nucleotide sequence: TGTGCCAGCAGTGACGGACAGGGCAGGACAACTAATGAAAAACTGTTTTTT. Translating gives CASSDGQGRTTNEKLFF.

Ten or more counts support this clonotype. V is TRBV10-3 and J is TRBJ2-5; 10 positions match TRBD2. V lost 5 bases and J lost 4; bases outside the gene matches: 7. CDR3 length: 15 residues. CDR1 is ENHRY and CDR2 is SYGVKD in the germline V gene. The CDR3 bases are TGTGCCATCAGTTCGGGTAGCGGGAGGTCAGAGACCCAGTACTTC. Encoded protein: CAISSGSGRSETQYF.

The V gene is TRBV14, the J gene TRBJ2-7; TRBD1 agrees at 7 bases. Per germline, CDR1 SGHDN and CDR2 FVKESK. With 4 bases clipped from V and 4 bases from J, the junction kept 10 bases outside the gene matches. The CDR3 has 15 residues. This chain's CDR3 is CASSRPQGQGYEQYF. For the CDR3, the DNA is TGTGCCAGCAGCCGCCCACAGGGGCAAGGATACGAGCAGTACTTC.

This clonotype turned up a few times. The rearrangement joins TRBV11-2 to TRBJ2-2, with D uncertain. The germline V and J ends were trimmed by 2 bases and 1 base, with 8 bases remaining between them. There are 15 residues in the CDR3. Germline V gives CDR1 SGHAT, CDR2 FQNNGV. CDR3 DNA sequence: TGTGCCAGCAGCTTATTTCTCGAGAACACCGGGGAGCTGTTTTTT. It yields the protein CASSLFLENTGELFF.